These T cell receptor beta chains were read from a single sample in a study of siplizumab effects on memory and regulatory T cells. Clones were sequenced by immunoSEQ multiplex PCR, and TCRdb holds only the in-frame ones, with some missing. Of around 95,000 clones in the sample, about 94% were seen once. Sequenced sample: non-Treg CD4+ T cells sorted from blood. The receptors here all came from a human donor in good health. Both conserved end residues are part of each CDR3. The D gene is left open where the match is weak. Size values are once, few and many counts, or a class for expanded clones, and some rows have none.

d_call	clone_size	v_call	j_call	cdr3_aa	cdr3_nt
TRBD2	-	TRBV4-1	TRBJ2-7	CASSHPGGDFSYEQYF	TGCGCCAGCAGCCACCCCGGGGGGGACTTCTCCTACGAGCAGTACTTC
TRBD2	-	TRBV4-1	TRBJ2-7	CASSQPAASGRMNEQYF	TGCGCCAGCAGCCAGCCCGCGGCTAGCGGTAGAATGAACGAGCAGTACTTC
-	-	TRBV30	TRBJ2-6	CAWSGVVFSGANVLTF	TGTGCCTGGAGCGGGGTGGTCTTCTCTGGGGCCAACGTCCTGACTTTC
TRBD2	-	TRBV5-4	TRBJ2-2	CASSLGGTSVGSTGELFF	TGTGCCAGCAGCTTGGGTGGGACTAGCGTAGGGAGCACCGGGGAGCTGTTTTTT
-	-	TRBV6-1	TRBJ2-2	CASSVATSTTGELFF	TGTGCCAGCAGTGTCGCTACCTCGACCACCGGGGAGCTGTTTTTT
-	-	TRBV2	TRBJ1-2	CASSETGFTYGYTF	TGTGCCAGCAGCGAAACAGGGTTTACCTATGGCTACACCTTC
-	-	TRBV5-6	TRBJ2-5	CASSLGAWGIEETQYF	TGTGCCAGCAGCTTAGGGGCTTGGGGGATCGAAGAGACCCAGTACTTC
TRBD1	-	TRBV6-5	TRBJ1-5	CASSSRGLSSNQPQHF	TGTGCCAGCAGTTCTAGGGGGCTATCTAGCAATCAGCCCCAGCATTTT
TRBD2	few	TRBV2	TRBJ2-3	CASSSRTSQGLDTQYF	TGTGCCAGCAGTAGTCGGACTAGCCAAGGTCTGGATACGCAGTATTTT
TRBD2	-	TRBV15	TRBJ2-7	CATSRRGLAGSYEQYF	TGTGCCACCAGCAGGAGAGGGCTAGCGGGCTCCTACGAGCAGTACTTC
TRBD2	-	TRBV29-1	TRBJ2-1	CSVESRAGGYNEQFF	TGCAGCGTTGAATCCAGGGCGGGGGGGTACAATGAGCAGTTCTTC
-	-	TRBV7-3	TRBJ2-2	CASSLIGDDGELFF	TGTGCCAGCAGCTTAATAGGGGATGACGGGGAGCTGTTTTTT
TRBD1	-	TRBV2	TRBJ2-2	CATTQTGGAGELFF	TGTGCCACCACCCAGACAGGGGGGGCCGGGGAGCTGTTTTTT
TRBD1	-	TRBV4-1	TRBJ2-6	CASSHGQGAGANVLTF	TGCGCCAGCAGCCACGGACAGGGTGCAGGGGCCAACGTCCTGACTTTC
TRBD2	-	TRBV2	TRBJ2-7	CASAREGLYEQYF	TGTGCCAGCGCCCGGGAGGGTCTCTACGAGCAGTACTTC
TRBD1	-	TRBV28	TRBJ2-1	CASSGAGGAYNEQFF	TGTGCCAGCAGTGGGGCAGGGGGCGCTTACAATGAGCAGTTCTTC